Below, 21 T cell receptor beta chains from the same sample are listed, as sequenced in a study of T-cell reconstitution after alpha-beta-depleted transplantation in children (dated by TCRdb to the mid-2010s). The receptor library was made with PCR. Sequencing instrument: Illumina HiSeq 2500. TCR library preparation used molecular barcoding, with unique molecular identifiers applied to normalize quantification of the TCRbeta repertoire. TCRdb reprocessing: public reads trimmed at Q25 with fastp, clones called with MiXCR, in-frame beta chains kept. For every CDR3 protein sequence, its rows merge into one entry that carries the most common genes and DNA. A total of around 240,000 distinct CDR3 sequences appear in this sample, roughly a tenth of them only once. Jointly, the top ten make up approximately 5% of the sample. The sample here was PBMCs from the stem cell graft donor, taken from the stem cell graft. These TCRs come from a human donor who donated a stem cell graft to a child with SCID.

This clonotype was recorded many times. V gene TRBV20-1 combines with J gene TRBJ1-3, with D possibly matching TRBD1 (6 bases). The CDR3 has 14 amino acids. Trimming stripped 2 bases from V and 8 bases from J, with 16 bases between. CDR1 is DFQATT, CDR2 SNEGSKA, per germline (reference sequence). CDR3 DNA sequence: TGCAGTGCTAGAAAGGGGGGACTTCGGGACACCATATATTTT. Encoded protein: CSARKGGLRDTIYF.

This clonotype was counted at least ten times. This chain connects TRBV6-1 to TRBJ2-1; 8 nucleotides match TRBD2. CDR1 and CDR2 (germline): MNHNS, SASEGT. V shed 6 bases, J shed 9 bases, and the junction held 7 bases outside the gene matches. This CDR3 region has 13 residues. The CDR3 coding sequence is TGTGCCAGCAGGAACGGGGGGGCCAGTGAGCAGTTCTTC. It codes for CASRNGGASEQFF.

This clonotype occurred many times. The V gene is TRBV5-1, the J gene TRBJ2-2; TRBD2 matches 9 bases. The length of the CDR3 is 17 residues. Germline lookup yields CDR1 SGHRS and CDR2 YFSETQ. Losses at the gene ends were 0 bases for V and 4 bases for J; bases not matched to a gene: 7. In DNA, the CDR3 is TGCGCCAGCAGCTTGGCTCCTGGGACTAGCCCCACCGGGGAGCTGTTTTTT. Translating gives CASSLAPGTSPTGELFF. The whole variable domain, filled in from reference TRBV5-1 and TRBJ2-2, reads KAGVTQTPRYLIKTRGQQVTLSCSPISGHRSVSWYQQTPGQGLQFLFEYFSETQRNKGNFPGRFSGRQFSNSRSEMNVSTLELGDSALYLCASSLAPGTSPTGELFFGEGSRLTVL.

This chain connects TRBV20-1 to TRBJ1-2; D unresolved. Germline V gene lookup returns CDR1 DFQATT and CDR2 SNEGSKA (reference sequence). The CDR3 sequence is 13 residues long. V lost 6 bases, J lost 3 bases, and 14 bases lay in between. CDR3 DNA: TGCAGTGCCCACATTGGGCCGGACTATGGCTACACCTTC. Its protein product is CSAHIGPDYGYTF.

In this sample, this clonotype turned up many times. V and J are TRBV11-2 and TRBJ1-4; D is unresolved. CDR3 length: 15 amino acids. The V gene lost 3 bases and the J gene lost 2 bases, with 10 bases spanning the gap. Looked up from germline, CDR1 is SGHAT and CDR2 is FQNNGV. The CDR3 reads CASSLGPTTNEKLFF. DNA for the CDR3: TGTGCCAGCAGCTTGGGCCCGACCACTAATGAAAAACTGTTTTTT.

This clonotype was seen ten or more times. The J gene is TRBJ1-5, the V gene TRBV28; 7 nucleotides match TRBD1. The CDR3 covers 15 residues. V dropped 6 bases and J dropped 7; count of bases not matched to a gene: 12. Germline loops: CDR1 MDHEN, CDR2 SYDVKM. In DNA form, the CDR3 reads TGTGCCAGCAGCCTCCGGACAGGAATGGGGCAGCCCCAGCATTTT. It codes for CASSLRTGMGQPQHF. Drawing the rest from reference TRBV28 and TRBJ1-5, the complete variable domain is DVKVTQSSRYLVKRTGEKVFLECVQDMDHENMFWYRQDPGLGLRLIYFSYDVKMKEKGDIPEGYSVSREKKERFSLILESASTNQTSMYLCASSLRTGMGQPQHFGDGTRLSIL.

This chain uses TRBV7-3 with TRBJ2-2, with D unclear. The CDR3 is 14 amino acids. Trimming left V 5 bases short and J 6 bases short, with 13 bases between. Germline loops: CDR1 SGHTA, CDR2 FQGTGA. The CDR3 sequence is CASSAIATAGELFF. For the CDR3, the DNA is TGTGCCAGCAGCGCCATAGCCACTGCCGGGGAGCTGTTTTTT.

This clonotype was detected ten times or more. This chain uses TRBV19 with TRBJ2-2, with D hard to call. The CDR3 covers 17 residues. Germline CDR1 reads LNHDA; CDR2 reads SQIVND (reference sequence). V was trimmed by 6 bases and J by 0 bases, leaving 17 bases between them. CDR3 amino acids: CASSHPIRRTNTGELFF. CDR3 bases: TGTGCCAGTAGCCATCCCATCCGGCGCACGAACACCGGGGAGCTGTTTTTT.

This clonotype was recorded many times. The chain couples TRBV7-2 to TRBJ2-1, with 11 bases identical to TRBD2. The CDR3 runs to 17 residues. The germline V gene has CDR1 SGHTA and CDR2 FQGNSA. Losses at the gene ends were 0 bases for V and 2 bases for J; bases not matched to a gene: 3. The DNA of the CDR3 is TGTGCCAGCAGCTTAGCGACTAGCGGGGCAGCCTACAATGAGCAGTTCTTC. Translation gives CASSLATSGAAYNEQFF.

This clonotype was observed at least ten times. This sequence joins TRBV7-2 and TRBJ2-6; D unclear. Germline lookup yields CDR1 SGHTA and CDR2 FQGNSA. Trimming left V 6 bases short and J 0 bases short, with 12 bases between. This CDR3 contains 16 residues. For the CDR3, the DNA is TGTGCCAGCAGGAAAGACGGATTCTCTGGGGCCAACGTCCTGACTTTC. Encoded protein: CASRKDGFSGANVLTF.

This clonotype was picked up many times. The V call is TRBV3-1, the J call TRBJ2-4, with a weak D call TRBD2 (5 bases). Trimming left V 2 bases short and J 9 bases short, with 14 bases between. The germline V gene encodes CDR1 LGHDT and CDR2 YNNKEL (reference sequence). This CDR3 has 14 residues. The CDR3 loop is CASSQKDGVAIQYF. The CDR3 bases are TGTGCCAGCAGCCAAAAGGACGGGGTGGCCATTCAGTACTTC.

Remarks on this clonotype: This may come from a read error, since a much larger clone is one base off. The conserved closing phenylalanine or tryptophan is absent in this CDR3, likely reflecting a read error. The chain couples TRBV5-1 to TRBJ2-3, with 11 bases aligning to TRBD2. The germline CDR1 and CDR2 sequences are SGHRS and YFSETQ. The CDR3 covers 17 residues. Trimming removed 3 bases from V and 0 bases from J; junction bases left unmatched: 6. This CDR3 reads CASSWPIAGGSTDTQYS. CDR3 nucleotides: TGCGCCAGCAGCTGGCCTATAGCGGGGGGGAGCACAGATACGCAGTATTCT.

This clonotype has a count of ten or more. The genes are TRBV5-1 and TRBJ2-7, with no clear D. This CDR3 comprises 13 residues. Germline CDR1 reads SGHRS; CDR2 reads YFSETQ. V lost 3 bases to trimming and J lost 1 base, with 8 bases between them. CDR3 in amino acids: CASSSQRSYEQYF. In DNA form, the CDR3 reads TGCGCCAGCAGCTCCCAGCGTTCCTACGAGCAGTACTTC.

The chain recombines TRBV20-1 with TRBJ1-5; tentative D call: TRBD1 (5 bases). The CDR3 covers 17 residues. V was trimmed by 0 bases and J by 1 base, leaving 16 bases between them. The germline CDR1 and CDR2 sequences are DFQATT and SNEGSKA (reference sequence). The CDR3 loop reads CSARDRIRGQSNQPQHF. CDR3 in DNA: TGCAGTGCTAGAGATAGGATAAGGGGTCAAAGCAATCAGCCCCAGCATTTT.

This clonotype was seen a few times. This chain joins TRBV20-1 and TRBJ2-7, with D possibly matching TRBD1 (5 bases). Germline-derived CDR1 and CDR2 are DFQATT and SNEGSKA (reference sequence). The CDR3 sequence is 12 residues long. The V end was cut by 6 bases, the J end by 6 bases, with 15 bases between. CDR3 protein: CSAPFQGTEQYF. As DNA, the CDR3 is TGCAGTGCCCCCTTCCAGGGTACCGAGCAGTACTTC.

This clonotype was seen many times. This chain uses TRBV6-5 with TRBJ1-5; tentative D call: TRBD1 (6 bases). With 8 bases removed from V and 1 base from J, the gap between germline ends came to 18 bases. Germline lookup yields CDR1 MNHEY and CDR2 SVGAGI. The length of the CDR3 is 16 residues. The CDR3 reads CASQGQGMSSNQPQHF. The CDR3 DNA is TGTGCCAGCCAAGGGCAGGGGATGTCGAGCAATCAGCCCCAGCATTTT.

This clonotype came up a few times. The CDR3 DNA sequence: TGTGCCAGCTCACCAAGGACAGGGGTTGGCAATGAGCAGTTCTTC. Encoded protein: CASSPRTGVGNEQFF. The chain couples TRBV18 to TRBJ2-1; 9 bases are a match to TRBD1. Per the germline V gene, CDR1 is KGHSH and CDR2 is LQKENI. The CDR3 consists of 15 residues. V lost 2 bases and J lost 6; bases outside the gene matches: 5.

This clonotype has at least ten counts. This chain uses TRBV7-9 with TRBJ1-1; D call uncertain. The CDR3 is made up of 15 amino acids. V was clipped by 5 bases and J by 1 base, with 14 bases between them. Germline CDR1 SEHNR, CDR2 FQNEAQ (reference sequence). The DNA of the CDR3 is TGTGCCAGCAGCCCCGACCCGCAGAGGAACACTGAAGCTTTCTTT. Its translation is CASSPDPQRNTEAFF.

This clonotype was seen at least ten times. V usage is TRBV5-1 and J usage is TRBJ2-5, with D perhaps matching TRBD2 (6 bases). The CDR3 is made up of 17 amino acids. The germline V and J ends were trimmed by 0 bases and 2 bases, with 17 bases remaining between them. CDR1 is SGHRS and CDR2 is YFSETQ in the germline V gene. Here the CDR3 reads CASSLEGSGWRQETQYF. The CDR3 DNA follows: TGCGCCAGCAGCTTGGAAGGTAGCGGTTGGAGACAAGAGACCCAGTACTTC.

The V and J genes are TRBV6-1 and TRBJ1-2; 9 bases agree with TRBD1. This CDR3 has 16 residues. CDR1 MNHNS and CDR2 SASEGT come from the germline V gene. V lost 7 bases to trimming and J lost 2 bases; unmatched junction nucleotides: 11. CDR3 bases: TGTGCCAGCACCCCTCCACCGGGACAGGGAAACTATGGCTACACCTTC. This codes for CASTPPPGQGNYGYTF.

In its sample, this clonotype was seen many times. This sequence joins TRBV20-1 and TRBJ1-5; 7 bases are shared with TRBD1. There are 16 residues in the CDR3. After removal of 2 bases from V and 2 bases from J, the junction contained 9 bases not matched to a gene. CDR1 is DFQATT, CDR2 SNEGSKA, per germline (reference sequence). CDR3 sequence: CSARLDRAGGNQPQHF. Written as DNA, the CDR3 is TGCAGTGCTAGACTTGACAGGGCTGGGGGCAATCAGCCCCAGCATTTT.